These 22 T cell receptor beta chains came from one sample sequenced in a study of cytomegalovirus exposure and HLA in healthy donors. PCR amplification relied on 60 Vbeta primers (plus 13 Jbeta primers). Profiling relied on immunoSEQ multiplex PCR, and the TCRdb table lists in-frame clones only, not all of them. The top ten clones hold 3% to 4.5% of a sample with roughly 200,000 clones, around 80% of them seen once. Specimen: PBMCs. These receptors originate from a woman in her sixties or seventies in good health and CMV-seropositive.

V gene TRBV7-2 combines with J gene TRBJ1-1, with 9 nucleotides matching TRBD1. J gave up 1 base and V 5 bases, and 5 bases lay outside the gene matches. The germline CDR1 and CDR2 sequences are SGHTA and FQGNSA. This CDR3 spans 15 amino acids. Here the CDR3 DNA reads TGTGCCAGCAGCATTGGGACAGGGAGGAACACTGAAGCTTTCTTT. This encodes CASSIGTGRNTEAFF.

The rearrangement links TRBV27 to TRBJ1-1, with no clear D. Germline-derived CDR1 and CDR2 are MNHEY and SMNVEV (reference sequence). The CDR3 covers 15 residues. V was clipped by 0 bases and J by 5 bases, with 13 bases between them. The CDR3 sequence is CASSLSPQRVTEAFF. CDR3 in DNA: TGTGCCAGCAGTTTATCCCCCCAACGGGTAACTGAAGCTTTCTTT.

The V gene is TRBV5-1, the J gene TRBJ2-1, with D maybe TRBD2 (5 bases). CDR1 and CDR2 from the germline V gene are SGHRS and YFSETQ. Trimming removed 1 base at V and 0 bases at J, with 8 bases between. This CDR3 contains 15 residues. The CDR3 protein is CASSLSGSSYNEQFF. DNA for the CDR3: TGCGCCAGCAGCTTGAGCGGAAGCTCCTACAATGAGCAGTTCTTC.

The chain has TRBV27 and TRBJ2-7; perhaps TRBD1 as D (5 bases). The length of the CDR3 is 12 residues. CDR1 and CDR2 from the germline V gene are MNHEY and SMNVEV (reference sequence). V was trimmed by 5 bases and J by 6 bases, leaving 11 bases between them. DNA for the CDR3: TGTGCCAGCAGTACTCGAAGGGGCGAGCAGTACTTC. The encoded protein is CASSTRRGEQYF.

CDR3 nucleotides: TGCGCCAGCAGCTTGGCGGCCACCGCAGCGGGAAACACCATATATTTT. Protein product: CASSLAATAAGNTIYF. The chain recombines TRBV5-1 with TRBJ1-3; D not certain. Germline CDR1 reads SGHRS; CDR2 reads YFSETQ. Trimming took 0 bases from V and 4 from J, leaving 14 bases between them. The CDR3 is 16 residues long. Together with reference TRBV5-1 and TRBJ1-3, the CDR3 gives the full variable domain: KAGVTQTPRYLIKTRGQQVTLSCSPISGHRSVSWYQQTPGQGLQFLFEYFSETQRNKGNFPGRFSGRQFSNSRSEMNVSTLELGDSALYLCASSLAATAAGNTIYFGEGSWLTVV.

This chain links TRBV28 with TRBJ1-5, with D hard to call. This CDR3 is built from 15 residues. V lost 6 bases and J lost 2, with 14 bases in between. Germline V gene sequence: CDR1 MDHEN, CDR2 SYDVKM. CDR3 in amino acids: CASSPEPRGNQPQHF. In DNA form, the CDR3 reads TGTGCCAGCAGCCCCGAACCGAGGGGCAATCAGCCCCAGCATTTT.

Notes on this clone: The junction differs from germline at one of its ends, possibly a read error. This chain links TRBV4-1 with TRBJ2-5; 7 nucleotides align to TRBD1. The germline V gene encodes CDR1 MGHRA and CDR2 YSYEKL. The CDR3 spans 13 residues. In DNA, the CDR3 is TGCGCCAGCAGCCAAGTGCCGGGACCAACAGGGGACTTC. Amino acid sequence: CASSQVPGPTGDF.

The rearrangement links TRBV6-6 to TRBJ1-1; D not resolved. Germline lookup yields CDR1 MNHNY and CDR2 SVGAGI (reference sequence). CDR3 length: 13 residues. The ends were cut back, 8 bases at V and 0 bases at J, with 10 bases in the middle. This chain's CDR3 is CASGGGLNTEAFF. Here the CDR3 DNA reads TGTGCCAGCGGAGGAGGTTTGAACACTGAAGCTTTCTTT.

The rearrangement links TRBV9 to TRBJ2-1, with D perhaps TRBD1 (5 bases). Trimming stripped 0 bases from V and 10 bases from J, with 11 bases between. CDR3 length: 13 residues. Per the germline V gene, CDR1 is SGDLS and CDR2 is YYNGEE. The CDR3 here is CASSVALPGEQFF. CDR3 sequence (DNA): TGTGCCAGCAGCGTAGCTCTCCCAGGGGAGCAGTTCTTC.

This clone was observed once. The same CDR3 can be traced to other DNA sequences in this sample. V usage is TRBV7-2 and J usage is TRBJ2-5; D is unclear. Germline CDR1 is SGHTA and CDR2 is FQGNSA. The CDR3 sequence is 11 residues long. V was clipped by 6 bases and J by 2 bases, with 4 bases between them. The CDR3 bases are TGTGCCAGCAGTCTTCAAGAGACCCAGTACTTC. Protein sequence: CASSLQETQYF.

V and J are TRBV7-2 and TRBJ2-5, with TRBD2 matching over 9 bases. With 5 bases clipped from V and 5 bases from J, the junction kept 9 bases outside the gene matches. In germline, CDR1 is SGHTA, CDR2 FQGNSA. This CDR3 region has 15 residues. The CDR3 loop is CASSGSGGLFETQYF. The CDR3 DNA reads TGTGCCAGCAGCGGGAGCGGGGGGCTATTTGAGACCCAGTACTTC. The variable domain in full, completed from reference TRBV7-2 and TRBJ2-5, reads GAGVSQSPSNKVTEKGKDVELRCDPISGHTALYWYRQSLGQGLEFLIYFQGNSAPDKSGLPSDRFSAERTGGSVSTLTIQRTQQEDSAVYLCASSGSGGLFETQYFGPGTRLLVL.

V and J are TRBV4-1 and TRBJ1-2, with D unresolved. Germline CDR1 MGHRA, CDR2 YSYEKL. This CDR3 is built from 11 residues. With 6 bases removed from V and 7 bases from J, the gap between germline ends came to 9 bases. Written as DNA, the CDR3 is TGCGCCAGCAGTAATGTCCGTGGCTACACCTTC. This codes for CASSNVRGYTF.

The chain combines TRBV6-1 with TRBJ1-6; D is perhaps TRBD1 (6 bases). The CDR3 runs to 13 residues. Germline CDR1 MNHNS, CDR2 SASEGT. The ends were cut back, 7 bases at V and 8 bases at J, with 12 bases in the middle. CDR3 sequence reads: CASIKTGHSPLHF. The CDR3 DNA reads as TGTGCCAGCATAAAGACAGGCCATTCACCCCTCCACTTT.

The chain recombines TRBV6-5 with TRBJ1-1, with 8 bases fitting TRBD1. The V gene's germline CDR1 is MNHEY and CDR2 SVGAGI. V was pared by 5 bases and J by 9 bases, with 2 bases of the junction left unmatched. The CDR3 sequence is 11 residues long. CDR3 in amino acids: CASSRQGKAFF. DNA for the CDR3: TGTGCCAGCAGTAGACAGGGGAAAGCTTTCTTT.

CDR3 DNA: TGTGCCTTACGACGGGGGGTTGCTGAGCAGTTCTTC. The encoded protein is CALRRGVAEQFF. This chain joins TRBV30 and TRBJ2-1; 7 bases match TRBD2. V shed 7 bases, J shed 9 bases, and the junction held 9 bases outside the gene matches. Germline CDR1 reads GTSNPN; CDR2 reads SVGIG (reference sequence). The CDR3 is 12 residues long.

The chain uses TRBV28 and TRBJ2-5, with a tentative D call TRBD2 (5 bases). From germline, CDR1 is MDHEN and CDR2 SYDVKM. The CDR3 runs 11 residues. Trimming removed 6 bases from V and 4 bases from J, with 6 bases in between. CDR3 loop: CASRDLETQYF. DNA for the CDR3: TGTGCCAGCAGGGACTTAGAGACCCAGTACTTC.

Comment on this clone: This sample also contains other DNA sequences that code for the same CDR3. The chain recombines TRBV10-3 with TRBJ1-1; D gene unclear. The V end was cut by 6 bases, the J end by 6 bases, with 14 bases between. The CDR3 is 13 residues long. The germline V gene has CDR1 ENHRY and CDR2 SYGVKD. CDR3 in amino acids: CAISESEEAEAFF. As DNA, the CDR3 is TGTGCCATCAGCGAATCTGAGGAAGCTGAAGCTTTCTTT.

The gene calls are TRBV19 and TRBJ2-7, with a possible D match to TRBD2 (6 bases). The CDR3 is 14 residues long. Trimming took off 3 bases at V and 0 bases at J, with 9 bases between the two ends. Germline values: CDR1 LNHDA, CDR2 SQIVND (reference sequence). The DNA of the CDR3 is TGTGCCAGTAGTATCCGGGAGAGCTCCTACGAGCAGTACTTC. Encoded protein: CASSIRESSYEQYF.

V usage is TRBV4-2 and J usage is TRBJ2-2, with 14 bases aligning to TRBD2. Looked up from germline, CDR1 is LGHNA and CDR2 is YNFKEQ. The CDR3 is made up of 19 amino acids. V trimming: 0 bases; J trimming: 0 bases; junction bases outside the gene matches: 3. For the CDR3, the DNA is TGTGCCAGCAGCCAAGATGGGACTAGCGGGGGCCCGAACACCGGGGAGCTGTTTTTT. Translation gives CASSQDGTSGGPNTGELFF.

CDR3 residues: CASSLDRDMNTGELFF. CDR3 in DNA: TGCGCCAGCAGCTTGGACAGAGACATGAACACCGGGGAGCTGTTTTTT. This rearrangement joins TRBV5-1 to TRBJ2-2; D gene uncertain. V lost 0 bases and J 1 base, leaving 10 bases between the germline ends. The CDR3 runs 16 residues. The germline gives CDR1 SGHRS, CDR2 YFSETQ.

In DNA, the CDR3 is TGTGCCAGCAGGGGCCAATTGTTGGCCGGGGAGCTGTTTTTT. This codes for CASRGQLLAGELFF. This chain connects TRBV11-2 to TRBJ2-2; D remains unclear. Germline V CDR1 and CDR2: SGHAT, FQNNGV. The CDR3 length is 14 residues. The germline V and J ends were trimmed by 6 bases and 6 bases, with 14 bases remaining between them.

V gene TRBV5-1 combines with J gene TRBJ2-3; 9 bases match TRBD1. With 0 bases clipped from V and 1 base from J, the junction kept 6 bases outside the gene matches. In germline, CDR1 is SGHRS, CDR2 YFSETQ. This CDR3 has 17 amino acids. The CDR3 DNA reads as TGCGCCAGCAGCTTGGCTGAGGGACAGGGAGGCACAGATACGCAGTATTTT. This gives the protein CASSLAEGQGGTDTQYF.